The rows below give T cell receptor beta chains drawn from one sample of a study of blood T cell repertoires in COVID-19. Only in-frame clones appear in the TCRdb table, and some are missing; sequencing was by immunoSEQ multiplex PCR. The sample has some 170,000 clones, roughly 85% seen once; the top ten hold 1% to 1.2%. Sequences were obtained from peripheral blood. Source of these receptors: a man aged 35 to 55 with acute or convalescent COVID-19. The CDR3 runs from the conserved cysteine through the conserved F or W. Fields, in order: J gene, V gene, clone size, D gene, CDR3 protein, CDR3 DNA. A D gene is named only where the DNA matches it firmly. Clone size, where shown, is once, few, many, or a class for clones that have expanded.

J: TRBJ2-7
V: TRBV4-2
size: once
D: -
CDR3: CASSQELALEGAEQYF
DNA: TGTGCCAGCAGCCAAGAGTTGGCCCTCGAGGGTGCTGAGCAGTACTTC

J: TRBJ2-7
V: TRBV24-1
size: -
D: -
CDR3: CATSDLGTNEQYF
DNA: TGTGCCACCAGTGATTTGGGGACAAACGAGCAGTACTTC

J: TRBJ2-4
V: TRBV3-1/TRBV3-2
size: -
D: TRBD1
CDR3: CASSQEGGGAVRAKNIQYF
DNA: TGTGCCAGCAGCCAAGAAGGGGGCGGTGCGGTCCGAGCCAAAAACATTCAGTACTTC

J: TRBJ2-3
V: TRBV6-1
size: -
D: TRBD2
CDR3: CASSEVGLAGASTDTQYF
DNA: TGTGCCAGCAGTGAAGTGGGACTAGCGGGGGCTAGCACAGATACGCAGTATTTT

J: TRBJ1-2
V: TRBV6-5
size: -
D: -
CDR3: CASSSEGGRSGYTF
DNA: TGTGCCAGCAGTTCAGAGGGGGGGCGAAGTGGCTACACCTTC

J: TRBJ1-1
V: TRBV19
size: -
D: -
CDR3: CATSWRGGDTEAFF
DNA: TGTGCCACTTCTTGGAGGGGTGGGGACACTGAAGCTTTCTTT

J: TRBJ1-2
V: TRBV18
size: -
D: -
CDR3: CASSPSTGRDYGYTF
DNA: TGTGCCAGCTCACCGAGCACAGGGCGGGACTATGGCTACACCTTC

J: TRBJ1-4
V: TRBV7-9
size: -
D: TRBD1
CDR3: CASSLQGTNEKLFF
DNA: TGTGCCAGCAGCCTACAGGGGACTAATGAAAAACTGTTTTTT

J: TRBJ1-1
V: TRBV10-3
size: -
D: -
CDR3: CAIHRGGDTEAFF
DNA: TGTGCCATCCATCGTGGGGGCGACACTGAAGCTTTCTTT

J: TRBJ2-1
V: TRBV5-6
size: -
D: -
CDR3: CASSLGVKETYNEQFF
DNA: TGTGCCAGCAGCTTGGGGGTTAAGGAGACCTACAATGAGCAGTTCTTC

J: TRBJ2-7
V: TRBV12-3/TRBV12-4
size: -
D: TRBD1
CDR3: CASSRDRGLEQYF
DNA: TGTGCCAGCAGCCGAGACAGGGGGCTCGAGCAGTACTTC

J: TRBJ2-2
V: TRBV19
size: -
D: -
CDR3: CASSMTTALCSETGAFPNTGELFF
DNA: TGTGCCAGTAGTATGACGACCGCATTATGTTCCGAGACAGGAGCATTCCCGAACACCGGGGAGCTGTTTTTT

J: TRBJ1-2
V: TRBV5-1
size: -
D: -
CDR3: CASSLEASGGYTF
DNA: TGCGCCAGCAGCTTGGAAGCTTCGGGAGGCTACACCTTC

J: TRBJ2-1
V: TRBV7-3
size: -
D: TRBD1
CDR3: CASSTRQGSYNEQFF
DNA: TGTGCCAGCAGCACCCGACAGGGGAGCTACAATGAGCAGTTCTTC

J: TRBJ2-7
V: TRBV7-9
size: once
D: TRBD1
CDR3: CASSYPQGVFSYEQYF
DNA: TGTGCCAGCAGCTATCCACAGGGGGTGTTTTCCTACGAGCAGTACTTC

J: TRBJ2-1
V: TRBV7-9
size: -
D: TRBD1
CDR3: CASSRRDREINEQFF
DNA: TGTGCCAGCAGCCGTCGGGACAGGGAAATCAATGAGCAGTTCTTC

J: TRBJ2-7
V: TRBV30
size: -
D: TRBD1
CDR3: CAWTKGGQGYEQYF
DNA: TGTGCCTGGACCAAGGGGGGACAGGGGTACGAGCAGTACTTC

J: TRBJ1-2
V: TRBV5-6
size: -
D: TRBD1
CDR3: CASSLDQGAGYGYTF
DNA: TGTGCCAGCAGCTTGGATCAGGGGGCAGGGTATGGCTACACCTTC

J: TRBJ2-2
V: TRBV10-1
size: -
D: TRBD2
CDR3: CASSDSGGTGELFF
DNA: TGCGCCAGCAGTGATTCCGGGGGGACCGGGGAGCTGTTTTTT

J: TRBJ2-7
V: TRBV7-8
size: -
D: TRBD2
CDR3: CASSLERRGSSYEQYF
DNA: TGTGCCAGCAGCTTAGAAAGGCGGGGGAGCTCCTACGAGCAGTACTTC

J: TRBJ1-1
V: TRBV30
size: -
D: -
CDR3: CAWSDRNTEAFF
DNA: TGTGCCTGGAGTGACAGGAACACTGAAGCTTTCTTT

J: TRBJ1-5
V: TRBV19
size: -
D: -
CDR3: CASTSGVGADQPQHF
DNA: TGTGCCAGTACCTCGGGGGTAGGGGCGGATCAGCCCCAGCATTTT

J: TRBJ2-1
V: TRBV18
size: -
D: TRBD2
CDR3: CASSPLRLAGKVDEQFF
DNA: TGTGCCAGCTCACCACTAAGACTAGCGGGGAAGGTTGATGAGCAGTTCTTC

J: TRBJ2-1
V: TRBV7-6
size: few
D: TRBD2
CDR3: CASSFRAGGHNEQFF
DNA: TGTGCCAGCAGCTTCCGAGCGGGGGGGCACAATGAGCAGTTCTTC

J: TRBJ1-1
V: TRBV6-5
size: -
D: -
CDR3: CASSYQGKGNTEAFF
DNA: TGTGCCAGCAGTTACCAGGGGAAAGGAAACACTGAAGCTTTCTTT

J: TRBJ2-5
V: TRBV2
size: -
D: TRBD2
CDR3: CASSEGLAGGETQYF
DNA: TGTGCCAGCAGTGAGGGGCTAGCGGGGGGAGAGACCCAGTACTTC

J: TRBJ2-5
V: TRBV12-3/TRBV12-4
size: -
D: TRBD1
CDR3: CASSLSRGETQYF
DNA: TGTGCCAGCAGTTTAAGCAGGGGGGAGACCCAGTACTTC

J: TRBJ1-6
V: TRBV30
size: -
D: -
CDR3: CAWSGGGTSYNSPLHF
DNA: TGTGCCTGGAGCGGCGGGGGAACCTCCTATAATTCACCCCTCCACTTT

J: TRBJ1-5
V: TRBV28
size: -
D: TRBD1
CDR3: CASMAGGGRNQPQHF
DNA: TGTGCCAGCATGGCAGGGGGCGGCCGCAATCAGCCCCAGCATTTT

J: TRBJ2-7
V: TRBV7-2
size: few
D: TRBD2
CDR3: CASSLPELAGSYEQYF
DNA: TGTGCCAGCAGCTTACCCGAACTAGCGGGCTCCTACGAGCAGTACTTC

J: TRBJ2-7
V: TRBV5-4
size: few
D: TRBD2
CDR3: CASSLGGGGNRYEQYF
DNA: TGTGCCAGCAGCTTGGGTGGGGGGGGAAACCGCTACGAGCAGTACTTC

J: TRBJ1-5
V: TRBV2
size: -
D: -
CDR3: CASREGIDQPQHF
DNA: TGTGCCAGCAGGGAGGGGATAGATCAGCCCCAGCATTTT